One sample yielded the 29 T cell receptor beta chains listed below, sequenced in a study of T-cell reconstitution after alpha-beta-depleted transplantation in children. Unique molecular identifiers were incorporated during preparation of the TCRbeta library. One entry per CDR3 protein results from TCRdb running MiXCR on the PCR reads. Here the sample spans some 600,000 distinct CDR3 sequences, over 10% being singletons. This sample comprised PBMCs, mostly from graft donor cells, obtained 360 days after TCRalphabeta/CD19-depleted stem cell transplant. Source of these receptors: a male patient younger than 18 who had a stem cell transplant for acute myeloid leukemia, so the T cells may come from the graft donor.

This clonotype has ten or more counts. The rearrangement uses TRBV27 and TRBJ2-7; D is undetermined. The length of the CDR3 is 13 residues. Germline V lookup: CDR1 MNHEY, CDR2 SMNVEV (reference sequence). V was cut by 6 bases and J by 4 bases, with 13 bases left in between. CDR3 amino acids: CASSPPWRYEQYF. Written as DNA, the CDR3 is TGTGCCAGCAGCCCCCCCTGGAGATACGAGCAGTACTTC.

On this clonotype: This likely comes from a read error, as the CDR3 has no conserved phenylalanine or tryptophan at its end. The chain employs TRBV15 and TRBJ1-5, with 10 bases lining up with TRBD1. This CDR3 contains 15 residues. CDR1 is LNHNV and CDR2 is YYDKDF in the germline V gene (reference sequence). V shed 7 bases, J shed 4 bases, and the junction held 7 bases outside the gene matches. The CDR3 bases are TGTGCCACCAAACCGGGACAGGGGAATAATCAGCCCCAGCATTGT. Translation: CATKPGQGNNQPQHC.

This clonotype came up a few times. The rearrangement links TRBV9 to TRBJ2-1; 8 bases fit TRBD2. CDR3 length: 18 amino acids. Trimming removed 1 base from V and 0 bases from J; junction bases left unmatched: 9. Germline V lookup: CDR1 SGDLS, CDR2 YYNGEE. The DNA for the CDR3 is TGTGCCAGCAGCGTAAATCCTAGCGGGCCGAGCTCCTACAATGAGCAGTTCTTC. It yields the protein CASSVNPSGPSSYNEQFF.

This clonotype occurred a few times. The chain's CDR3 is CSARDRAGDYEQYF. The CDR3 nucleotides are TGCAGTGCTAGAGACCGTGCGGGGGACTACGAGCAGTACTTC. This chain connects TRBV20-1 to TRBJ2-7; 7 nucleotides match TRBD2. Trimming at V came to 0 bases and at J to 3 bases, leaving 5 bases not matched to a gene. The V gene's germline CDR1 is DFQATT and CDR2 SNEGSKA (reference sequence). This CDR3 spans 14 amino acids.

This clonotype was observed a few times. The V and J genes are TRBV14 and TRBJ1-4; D is unresolved. The germline V gene has CDR1 SGHDN and CDR2 FVKESK. The V end lost 4 bases, the J end lost 8 bases, and 5 bases lay between the germline ends. CDR3 size: 11 residues. The CDR3 loop reads CASSPFEKLFF. The DNA for the CDR3 is TGTGCCAGCAGCCCTTTCGAAAAACTGTTTTTT.

There are a few counts of this clonotype. The chain joins TRBV3-1 to TRBJ2-7; no firm D call. Germline V gene sequence: CDR1 LGHDT, CDR2 YNNKEL (reference sequence). V lost 4 bases, J lost 0 bases, and 7 bases lay in between. This CDR3 spans 13 amino acids. The CDR3 region is CASSLSISYEQYF. CDR3 DNA: TGTGCCAGCAGCCTTTCCATCTCCTACGAGCAGTACTTC.

The table lists this clonotype with many counts. The V gene is TRBV11-1, the J gene TRBJ2-1, with 7 bases that match TRBD2. CDR3 size: 15 residues. Trimming cost V 0 bases and J 3 bases; bases outside gene matches: 2. The V gene's germline CDR1 is SGHAT and CDR2 FQDESV (reference sequence). CDR3 DNA: TGTGCCAGCAGCTTAGCGGGGGGGTTCTACAATGAGCAGTTCTTC. Protein product: CASSLAGGFYNEQFF.

Only a few counts were recorded for this clonotype. The chain is built from TRBV7-8 and TRBJ2-7, with 10 bases lining up with TRBD2. Germline CDR1 is SGHVS and CDR2 is FQNEAQ. V lost 0 bases, J lost 5 bases, and 7 bases stayed unmatched. The CDR3 runs to 16 residues. CDR3 loop: CASSLASAGGFNEQYF. The CDR3 DNA sequence: TGTGCCAGCAGCTTAGCGTCAGCGGGAGGGTTCAACGAGCAGTACTTC.

In its sample, this clonotype was seen a few times. The rearrangement uses TRBV15 and TRBJ2-3, with 9 bases lining up with TRBD2. Germline trimming cut 1 base from V and 2 bases from J; bases unmatched to any gene: 7. The germline V gene has CDR1 LNHNV and CDR2 YYDKDF (reference sequence). This CDR3 has 17 amino acids. The CDR3 is CATSRGPGLAITDTQYF. The CDR3 nucleotides read TGTGCCACCAGCAGAGGCCCGGGACTAGCTATCACAGATACGCAGTATTTT.

In its sample, this clonotype was seen a few times. The chain links TRBV9 to TRBJ2-2, with 8 nucleotides matching TRBD2. The junction had 6 bases not matched to a gene; V was cut back by 5 bases and J by 3 bases. Germline V gene sequence: CDR1 SGDLS, CDR2 YYNGEE. The CDR3 has 15 residues. CDR3: CASRESGSYTGELFF. CDR3 DNA sequence: TGTGCCAGCAGAGAAAGCGGGAGTTACACCGGGGAGCTGTTTTTT.

The sample holds a few counts of this clonotype. The chain combines TRBV29-1 with TRBJ2-2, with D perhaps TRBD1 (5 bases). Germline-derived CDR1 and CDR2 are SQVTM and ANQGSEA. Trimming removed 1 base at V and 2 bases at J, with 8 bases between. There are 14 residues in the CDR3. CDR3 nucleotides: TGCAGCGTTGAAGTGAGGACAAACACCGGGGAGCTGTTTTTT. This gives the protein CSVEVRTNTGELFF.

CDR3 DNA sequence: TGCAGTGCTAGCAGGGACTATGGCTACACCTTC. Amino acid sequence: CSASRDYGYTF. V is TRBV20-1 and J is TRBJ1-2, with a possible D match to TRBD1 (5 bases). The CDR3 has 11 residues. Germline V gene lookup returns CDR1 DFQATT and CDR2 SNEGSKA (reference sequence). Trimming shortened V by 3 bases and J by 3 bases, and 5 bases separated the two germline ends.

The V and J genes are TRBV19 and TRBJ2-7; D could derive from TRBD1 or TRBD2 (6 bases each). CDR1 is LNHDA, CDR2 SQIVND, per germline (reference sequence). The CDR3 length is 15 residues. V was trimmed by 3 bases and J by 4 bases, leaving 16 bases between them. CDR3 DNA sequence: TGTGCCAGTAGTATTGCGGAGGGGGTGGAATACGAGCAGTACTTC. Protein: CASSIAEGVEYEQYF. Based on the CDR3 plus reference TRBV19 and TRBJ2-7, the full variable domain is DGGITQSPKYLFRKEGQNVTLSCEQNLNHDAMYWYRQDPGQGLRLIYYSQIVNDFQKGDIAEGYSVSREKKESFPLTVTSAQKNPTAFYLCASSIAEGVEYEQYFGPGTRLTVT.

As concerns this clonotype: A much larger clone sits a single nucleotide away, making a read error possible. This chain joins TRBV30 and TRBJ2-1; tentative D call: TRBD1 (6 bases). The CDR3 extends over 13 amino acids. The germline V gene has CDR1 GTSNPN and CDR2 SVGIG (reference sequence). The CDR3 here is CAWRQGSYYEQFF. For the CDR3, the DNA is TGTGCCTGGAGACAGGGATCCTACTATGAGCAGTTCTTC.

This clonotype has a count of ten or more. The chain has TRBV7-9 and TRBJ2-7, with 7 bases that match TRBD2. The CDR3 is made up of 12 amino acids. Trimming removed 5 bases from V and 12 bases from J; junction bases left unmatched: 10. The germline V gene has CDR1 SEHNR and CDR2 FQNEAQ (reference sequence). The CDR3 DNA reads as TGTGCCAGCAGCCCCGGTTCGCGGGGGATGTACTTC. Amino acid sequence: CASSPGSRGMYF.

At least ten counts were recorded for this clonotype. The rearrangement links TRBV6-2 or TRBV6-3 to TRBJ2-1; TRBD1 might be the D (5 bases). V was shortened by 8 bases and J by 8 bases, with 25 bases between the two germline ends. CDR3 size: 16 residues. The germline CDR1 and CDR2 sequences are MNHEY and SVGEGT. CDR3 sequence: CASCAVQVPRKYEQFF. CDR3 nucleotide sequence: TGTGCCAGCTGTGCGGTACAGGTTCCTCGGAAGTATGAGCAGTTCTTC.

The table lists this clonotype with a few counts. V is TRBV28 and J is TRBJ1-2, with D uncertain. The CDR3 runs to 12 residues. V lost 10 bases to trimming and J lost 11 bases, with 20 bases between them. CDR1 MDHEN and CDR2 SYDVKM come from the germline V gene. CDR3: CATEEGGPLYTF. The CDR3 DNA sequence: TGTGCCACCGAAGAGGGAGGGCCCCTTTACACCTTC.

This clonotype was seen more than once but under ten times. The chain employs TRBV5-1 and TRBJ2-7, with D perhaps matching TRBD1 or TRBD2 (5 bases each). The CDR3 sequence is 14 residues long. Trimming left V 4 bases short and J 6 bases short, with 17 bases between. The germline CDR1 and CDR2 sequences are SGHRS and YFSETQ. CDR3 DNA sequence: TGCGCCAGCAGCGCCCCGGGGCTGATCGGCGAGCAGTACTTC. This sequence encodes CASSAPGLIGEQYF. Together with reference TRBV5-1 and TRBJ2-7, the CDR3 gives the full variable domain: KAGVTQTPRYLIKTRGQQVTLSCSPISGHRSVSWYQQTPGQGLQFLFEYFSETQRNKGNFPGRFSGRQFSNSRSEMNVSTLELGDSALYLCASSAPGLIGEQYFGPGTRLTVT.

The chain carries TRBV20-1 and TRBJ2-2; D uncertain. The CDR3 totals 14 residues. V gave up 0 bases and J gave up 7 bases, with 12 bases separating them. From germline, CDR1 is DFQATT and CDR2 SNEGSKA (reference sequence). The CDR3 coding sequence is TGCAGTGCTAGAGAGTGGTGGGTTGACGGGGAGCTGTTTTTT. This encodes CSAREWWVDGELFF.

The rearrangement joins TRBV7-9 to TRBJ2-2, with 9 bases that match TRBD1. The CDR3 has 16 residues. V dropped 4 bases and J dropped 3; count of bases not matched to a gene: 6. Germline V gene sequence: CDR1 SEHNR, CDR2 FQNEAQ (reference sequence). The CDR3 DNA reads as TGTGCCAGCAGCTCGAGGACAGGGGTGGACACCGGGGAGCTGTTTTTT. Protein sequence: CASSSRTGVDTGELFF.

This clonotype was observed many times. The rearrangement links TRBV29-1 to TRBJ2-3; 9 bases are a match to TRBD1. V trimming: 7 bases; J trimming: 3 bases; junction bases outside the gene matches: 5. The CDR3 length is 13 residues. CDR1 and CDR2 (germline): SQVTM, ANQGSEA. The CDR3 DNA reads as TGCAGCGACGGGACAGGGCGTACAGATACGCAGTATTTT. Translated, it gives CSDGTGRTDTQYF.

This clonotype was detected many times. The rearrangement links TRBV20-1 to TRBJ2-2, with 14 positions matching TRBD2. V dropped 7 bases and J dropped 5; count of bases not matched to a gene: 9. The CDR3 runs 16 residues. In germline, CDR1 is DFQATT, CDR2 SNEGSKA (reference sequence). CDR3 nucleotide sequence: TGCAGTGTCCGACCGGGACTAGCGGGAGTAACCGGGGAGCTGTTTTTT. Translating gives CSVRPGLAGVTGELFF.

This rearrangement joins TRBV28 to TRBJ2-1; D remains unclear. Germline V gene sequence: CDR1 MDHEN, CDR2 SYDVKM. The CDR3 is made up of 11 amino acids. V was trimmed by 5 bases and J by 12 bases, leaving 11 bases between them. The CDR3 reads CASSPKVGQFF. The DNA of the CDR3 is TGTGCCAGCAGTCCCAAGGTCGGGCAGTTCTTC.

The V and J genes are TRBV18 and TRBJ2-3; 10 bases fit TRBD2. CDR1 and CDR2 from the germline V gene are KGHSH and LQKENI. V gave up 3 bases and J gave up 2 bases; unmatched junction bases: 5. This CDR3 comprises 16 residues. The DNA of the CDR3 is TGTGCCAGCTCACCTACAGGACTAGCGGACACAGATACGCAGTATTTT. Amino acid sequence: CASSPTGLADTDTQYF. Together with reference TRBV18 and TRBJ2-3, the CDR3 gives the full variable domain: NAGVMQNPRHLVRRRGQEARLRCSPMKGHSHVYWYRQLPEEGLKFMVYLQKENIIDESGMPKERFSAEFPKEGPSILRIQQVVRGDSAAYFCASSPTGLADTDTQYFGPGTRLTVL.

The rearrangement links TRBV7-9 to TRBJ2-7; 7 nucleotides agree with TRBD1. Germline trimming cut 4 bases from V and 3 bases from J; bases unmatched to any gene: 9. The CDR3 runs 15 residues. Germline V gene data show CDR1 as SEHNR and CDR2 as FQNEAQ (reference sequence). The CDR3 loop is CASSSPGTEDYEQYF. CDR3 bases: TGTGCCAGCAGCTCCCCGGGGACAGAGGACTACGAGCAGTACTTC.

This chain joins TRBV11-2 and TRBJ2-2, with a weak D call TRBD1 (5 bases). Trimming pared 2 bases from V and 2 bases from J, leaving 9 bases between. CDR1 and CDR2 (germline): SGHAT, FQNNGV. The CDR3 is 15 residues long. CDR3 coding DNA: TGTGCCAGCAGCTTAAGGACAACTAACACCGGGGAGCTGTTTTTT. Residues: CASSLRTTNTGELFF.

The chain combines TRBV7-6 with TRBJ2-7; no clear D gene. The V gene lost 5 bases and the J gene lost 8 bases, with 19 bases spanning the gap. Germline V gene data show CDR1 as SGHVS and CDR2 as FNYEAQ. CDR3 size: 14 residues. DNA of the CDR3: TGTGCCAGCAGCGCTCCGCGCGCACCTCGTAAGCAGTACTTC. Its protein is CASSAPRAPRKQYF.

The genes are TRBV25-1 and TRBJ2-5; tentative D call: TRBD1 (6 bases). The CDR3 covers 15 residues. Per germline, CDR1 MGHDK and CDR2 SYGVNS. V was pared by 4 bases and J by 1 base, with 13 bases between. The CDR3 loop is CASSAARGVQETQYF. In DNA, the CDR3 is TGTGCCAGCAGTGCGGCCAGGGGAGTCCAAGAGACCCAGTACTTC.

The chain carries TRBV11-2 and TRBJ2-3; D remains unclear. Trimming took off 1 base at V and 2 bases at J, with 10 bases between the two ends. The CDR3 is made up of 15 amino acids. CDR1 and CDR2 from the germline V gene are SGHAT and FQNNGV. CDR3 loop: CASSLGSVFTDTQYF. CDR3 bases: TGTGCCAGCAGCTTAGGGTCCGTTTTCACAGATACGCAGTATTTT.